This T cell receptor beta chain stems from a study of cytomegalovirus exposure and HLA in healthy donors. PCR used 60 Vbeta primers and 13 Jbeta primers. TCRdb keeps only in-frame clones here, not all; method: immunoSEQ multiplex PCR. This repertoire shows 60,000 or so clones, around 83% found once; its top ten account for 1.5% to 2%. This CDR3 spans 12 amino acids. The ends were cut back, 2 bases at V and 6 bases at J, with 7 bases in the middle. Germline assignment: CDR1 KGHSH and CDR2 LQKENI. This chain uses TRBV18 with TRBJ1-2; a weak D match, TRBD1 (5 bases). Material for sequencing was PBMCs. This TCR was sampled from a man aged 40-49 years in good health and CMV-seronegative. The CDR3 region has the DNA TGTGCCAGCTCACCAACAGGTGATGGCTACACCTTC. Translated, it gives CASSPTGDGYTF.